This TCR beta chain was obtained from a study of T cell repertoires in aging, cancer and after chemotherapy. Amplification of TCR beta used genomic DNA extracted from peripheral blood. This clonotype was seen only a few times. Rearranged V-D-J TRB sequences were amplified with a mixed TRB-A/B primer pool. MiXCR was run by TCRdb on the multiplex PCR reads, yielding one entry per CDR3 protein. The sample records about 840 distinct CDR3 sequences, about 25% being singletons. The receptor's source is a human donor with a blood cancer. Sequenced material: blood.

CDR3 loop: CASRRTPASGNEQFF. Written as DNA, the CDR3 is TGCGCCAGCAGGCGCACGCCCGCTAGCGGGAATGAGCAGTTCTTC. The chain joins TRBV5-1 to TRBJ2-1; 8 bases align to TRBD2. V trimming: 5 bases; J trimming: 7 bases; junction bases outside the gene matches: 11. Looked up from germline, CDR1 is SGHRS and CDR2 is YFSETQ. The CDR3 covers 15 residues.